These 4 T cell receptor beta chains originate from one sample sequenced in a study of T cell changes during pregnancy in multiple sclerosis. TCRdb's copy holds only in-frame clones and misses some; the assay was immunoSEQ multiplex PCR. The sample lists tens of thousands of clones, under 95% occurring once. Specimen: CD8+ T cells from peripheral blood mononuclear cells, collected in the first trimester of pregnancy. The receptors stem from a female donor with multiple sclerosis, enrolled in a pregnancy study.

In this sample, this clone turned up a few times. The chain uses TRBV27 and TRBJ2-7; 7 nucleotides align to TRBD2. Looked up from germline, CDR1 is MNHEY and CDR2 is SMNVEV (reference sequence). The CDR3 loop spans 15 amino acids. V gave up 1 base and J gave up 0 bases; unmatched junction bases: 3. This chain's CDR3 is CASSLWGGSSYEQYF. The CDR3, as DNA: TGTGCCAGCAGTTTATGGGGAGGGAGCTCCTACGAGCAGTACTTC.

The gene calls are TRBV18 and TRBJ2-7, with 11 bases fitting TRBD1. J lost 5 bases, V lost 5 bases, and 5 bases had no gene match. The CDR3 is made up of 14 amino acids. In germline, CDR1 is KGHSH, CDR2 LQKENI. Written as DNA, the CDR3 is TGTGCCAGCTCAGCGGACAGGGGGCTCAACGAGCAGTACTTC. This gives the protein CASSADRGLNEQYF.

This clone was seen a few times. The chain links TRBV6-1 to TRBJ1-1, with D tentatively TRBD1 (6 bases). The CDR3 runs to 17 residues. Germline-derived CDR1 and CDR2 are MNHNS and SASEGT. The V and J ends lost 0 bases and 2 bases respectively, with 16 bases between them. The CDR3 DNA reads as TGTGCCAGCAGTGAAGCGCATCCAGGGGTAGGAAACACTGAAGCTTTCTTT. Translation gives CASSEAHPGVGNTEAFF.

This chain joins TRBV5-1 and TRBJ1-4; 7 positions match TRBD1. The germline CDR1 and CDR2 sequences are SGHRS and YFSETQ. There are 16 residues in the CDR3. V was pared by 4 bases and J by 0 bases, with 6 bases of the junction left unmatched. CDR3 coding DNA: TGCGCCAGCAGCCAAGGACAGGATGCAACTAATGAAAAACTGTTTTTT. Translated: CASSQGQDATNEKLFF.